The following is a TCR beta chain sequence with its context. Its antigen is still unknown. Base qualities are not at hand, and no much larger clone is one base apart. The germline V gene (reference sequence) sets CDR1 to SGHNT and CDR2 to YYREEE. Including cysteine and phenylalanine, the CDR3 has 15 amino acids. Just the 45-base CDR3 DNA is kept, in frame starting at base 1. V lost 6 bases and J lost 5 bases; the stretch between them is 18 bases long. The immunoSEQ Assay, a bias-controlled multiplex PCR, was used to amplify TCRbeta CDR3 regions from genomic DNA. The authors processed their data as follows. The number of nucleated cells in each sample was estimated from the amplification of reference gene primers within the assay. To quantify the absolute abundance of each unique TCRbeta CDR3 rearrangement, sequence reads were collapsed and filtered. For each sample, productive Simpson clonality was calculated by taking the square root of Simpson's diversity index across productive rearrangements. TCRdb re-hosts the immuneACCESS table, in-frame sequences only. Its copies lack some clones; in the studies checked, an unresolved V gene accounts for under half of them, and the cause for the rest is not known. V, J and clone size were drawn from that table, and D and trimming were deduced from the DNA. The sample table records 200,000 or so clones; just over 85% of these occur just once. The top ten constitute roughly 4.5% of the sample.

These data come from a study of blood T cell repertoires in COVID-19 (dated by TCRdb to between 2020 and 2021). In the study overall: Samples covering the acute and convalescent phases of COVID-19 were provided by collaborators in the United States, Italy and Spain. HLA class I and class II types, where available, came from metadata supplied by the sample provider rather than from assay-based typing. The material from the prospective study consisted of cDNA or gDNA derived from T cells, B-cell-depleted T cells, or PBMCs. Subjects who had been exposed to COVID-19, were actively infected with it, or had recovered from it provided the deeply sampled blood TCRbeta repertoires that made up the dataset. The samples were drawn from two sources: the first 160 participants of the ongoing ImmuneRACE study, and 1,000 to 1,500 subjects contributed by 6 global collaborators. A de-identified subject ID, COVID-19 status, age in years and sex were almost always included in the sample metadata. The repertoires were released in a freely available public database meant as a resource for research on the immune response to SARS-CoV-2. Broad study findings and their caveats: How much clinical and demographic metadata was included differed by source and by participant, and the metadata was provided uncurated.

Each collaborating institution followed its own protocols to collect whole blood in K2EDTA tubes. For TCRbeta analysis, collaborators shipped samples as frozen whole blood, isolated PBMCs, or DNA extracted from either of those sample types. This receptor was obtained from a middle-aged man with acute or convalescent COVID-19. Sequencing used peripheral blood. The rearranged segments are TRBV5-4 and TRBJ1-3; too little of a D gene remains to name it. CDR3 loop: CASTDGRGSRNTIYF. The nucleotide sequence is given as TGTGCCAGCACAGACGGGCGGGGTTCAAGAAACACCATATATTTT.